The 29 T cell receptor beta chains below all came from one sample that was sequenced in a study of metastatic and nonmetastatic thyroid tumors. With MiXCR, TCRdb called clones anew from the PCR reads. The repertoire holds some 10,000 clones, with under 30% as singletons. None of the patients had undergone any treatment ahead of thyroid surgery. The source material was tumor tissue. All receptors derive from a male donor with papillary thyroid cancer or a benign thyroid nodule (not recorded which). Some clones in this sample may be carry-over from other donors' samples.

The CDR3 reads CASSQVAHEQYF. The CDR3 nucleotides are TGTGCCAGCAGCCAAGTAGCCCACGAGCAGTACTTC. The chain couples TRBV6-2 or TRBV6-3 to TRBJ2-7; no clear D. V dropped 6 bases and J dropped 5 bases, with 11 bases sitting between them. The CDR3 contains 12 residues. Germline V gene lookup returns CDR1 MNHEY and CDR2 SVGEGT.

This clone was counted between two and nine times. The rearrangement joins TRBV6-6 to TRBJ2-1; the D is unclear. This CDR3 is built from 14 residues. Germline assignment: CDR1 MNHNY and CDR2 SVGAGI (reference sequence). V lost 0 bases and J 2 bases, leaving 5 bases between the germline ends. CDR3 region: CASSYSQTYNEQFF. The CDR3 DNA reads as TGTGCCAGCAGTTACTCACAAACCTACAATGAGCAGTTCTTC.

J is TRBJ1-2 and V is TRBV4-2; 9 bases agree with TRBD1. CDR1 and CDR2 from the germline V gene are LGHNA and YNFKEQ. CDR3 length equals 15 residues. The J segment lost 2 bases and the V segment lost 1 base, leaving 2 bases of the junction unmatched. The CDR3 reads CASSQGGTGNYGYTF. The CDR3 DNA sequence: TGTGCCAGCAGCCAAGGCGGGACAGGGAACTATGGCTACACCTTC.

The V and J genes are TRBV5-1 and TRBJ1-4, with 8 bases lining up with TRBD1. The CDR3 loop spans 13 amino acids. J gave up 8 bases and V 4 bases, and 4 bases lay outside the gene matches. In germline, CDR1 is SGHRS, CDR2 YFSETQ. Here the CDR3 reads CASSTGGREKLFF. The CDR3 nucleotides are TGCGCCAGCAGCACAGGGGGTAGGGAAAAACTGTTTTTT.

The V gene is TRBV11-2, the J gene TRBJ2-7; maybe TRBD2 (6 bases). This CDR3 is 18 amino acids long. The germline V gene has CDR1 SGHAT and CDR2 FQNNGV. V lost 0 bases and J lost 2, with 20 bases in between. For the CDR3, the DNA is TGTGCCAGCAGCTTAGATCGGGGGACGGGAGAAGGGACCTACGAGCAGTACTTC. Translation: CASSLDRGTGEGTYEQYF.

This clone is medium-sized by share. V and J are TRBV14 and TRBJ1-2; D gene uncertain. The CDR3 loop spans 16 amino acids. Trimming removed 2 bases at V and 4 bases at J, with 17 bases between. Germline lookup yields CDR1 SGHDN and CDR2 FVKESK. The DNA for the CDR3 is TGTGCCAGCAGCCAAACGGCGGGGTTTACTAGCTATGGCTACACCTTC. This codes for CASSQTAGFTSYGYTF.

This clone is labeled as medium-sized. J is TRBJ2-2 and V is TRBV19; 10 nucleotides align to TRBD1. CDR3 length: 15 amino acids. Trimming removed 5 bases from V and 6 bases from J; junction bases left unmatched: 6. Looked up from germline, CDR1 is LNHDA and CDR2 is SQIVND (reference sequence). CDR3: CASSRRDRGAGELFF. The CDR3 coding sequence is TGTGCCAGTAGTCGCCGGGACAGGGGAGCCGGGGAGCTGTTTTTT.

The chain recombines TRBV10-3 with TRBJ2-5; D call uncertain. The CDR3 runs to 13 residues. In germline, CDR1 is ENHRY, CDR2 SYGVKD. V lost 3 bases to trimming and J lost 0 bases, with 5 bases between them. The CDR3 DNA reads as TGTGCCATCAGTGACGGGTACCAAGAGACCCAGTACTTC. Protein sequence: CAISDGYQETQYF.

This clone turned up a few times. V usage is TRBV7-9 and J usage is TRBJ1-1, with a weak D call TRBD1 (6 bases). Germline CDR1 and CDR2: SEHNR and FQNEAQ (reference sequence). The CDR3 runs 12 residues. V gave up 5 bases and J gave up 12 bases, with 16 bases separating them. DNA of the CDR3: TGTGCCAGCAGCCCCCGACAGGTGGAATCTTTCTTT. It codes for CASSPRQVESFF.

This clone is termed medium-sized. The rearrangement uses TRBV18 and TRBJ1-2; 7 bases agree with TRBD1. The germline gives CDR1 KGHSH, CDR2 LQKENI. This CDR3 comprises 16 residues. V was clipped by 3 bases and J by 0 bases; unmatched bases: 7. CDR3 nucleotide sequence: TGTGCCAGCTCACCGCAACTTGGGACAGCTAACTATGGCTACACCTTC. It translates to CASSPQLGTANYGYTF.

This clone was detected ten times or more. The chain has TRBV29-1 and TRBJ1-5, with 7 bases that match TRBD1. The CDR3 sequence is 13 residues long. V was clipped by 8 bases and J by 4 bases; unmatched bases: 8. Looked up from germline, CDR1 is SQVTM and CDR2 is ANQGSEA. In nucleotides, the CDR3 is TGCAGCTTTTCGGGACAGCCAAATCAGCCCCAGCATTTT. It is translated as CSFSGQPNQPQHF.

This clone was detected only once. The chain employs TRBV11-2 and TRBJ1-3; D is uncertain. Deletions cut 2 bases from V and 4 bases from J, with 6 bases between. The CDR3 spans 13 residues. Germline V CDR1 and CDR2: SGHAT, FQNNGV. The CDR3 DNA reads as TGTGCCAGCAGCTTAAGTACGGGAAACACCATATATTTT. It is translated as CASSLSTGNTIYF.

In this sample, this clone is medium-sized. The rearrangement links TRBV19 to TRBJ2-1; D not certain. CDR3 length equals 12 residues. CDR1 and CDR2 from the germline V gene are LNHDA and SQIVND (reference sequence). V was pared by 3 bases and J by 4 bases, with 4 bases between. The CDR3 loop reads CASSMGYNEQFF. The DNA of the CDR3 is TGTGCCAGTAGTATGGGTTACAATGAGCAGTTCTTC.

This clone was picked up a small number of times. The rearrangement uses TRBV11-2 and TRBJ2-7; TRBD2 matches 12 bases. V lost 0 bases and J lost 7; bases outside the gene matches: 4. The V gene's germline CDR1 is SGHAT and CDR2 FQNNGV. The CDR3 sequence is 15 residues long. In DNA, the CDR3 is TGTGCCAGCAGCTTAGATCCTAGCGGGAGGGGGGAGCAGTACTTC. It translates to CASSLDPSGRGEQYF.

The rearrangement joins TRBV5-4 to TRBJ2-7, with TRBD1 as a possible D gene (6 bases). Germline assignment: CDR1 SGHNT and CDR2 YYREEE (reference sequence). The V and J ends lost 0 bases and 3 bases respectively, with 13 bases between them. The CDR3 loop spans 15 amino acids. This CDR3 reads CASSLGGQGSYEQYV. DNA for the CDR3: TGTGCCAGCAGCTTGGGGGGGCAGGGGAGCTACGAGCAGTACGTC.

By share, this clone ranks as medium-sized. The chain is built from TRBV20-1 and TRBJ1-4; 7 bases line up with TRBD1. V gave up 5 bases and J gave up 5 bases; unmatched junction bases: 11. This CDR3 is 15 amino acids long. Germline CDR1 reads DFQATT; CDR2 reads SNEGSKA (reference sequence). CDR3: CSASVDRVGNEKLFF. The CDR3 DNA reads as TGCAGTGCTTCCGTAGACAGGGTAGGAAATGAAAAACTGTTTTTT.

This clone was recorded many times. This sequence joins TRBV3-1 and TRBJ1-1; D may be TRBD1 (5 bases). Germline lookup yields CDR1 LGHDT and CDR2 YNNKEL (reference sequence). The CDR3 contains 16 residues. V was shortened by 3 bases and J by 3 bases, with 17 bases between the two germline ends. The chain's CDR3 is CASSHLLRGGDTEAFF. The CDR3 DNA is TGTGCCAGCAGCCACTTACTACGGGGAGGGGACACTGAAGCTTTCTTT.

As concerns this clone: No conserved phenylalanine or tryptophan ends this CDR3, so it is likely a read error. The rearrangement uses TRBV7-6 and TRBJ1-1; tentative D call: TRBD1 (5 bases). V lost 2 bases and J lost 1, with 11 bases in between. CDR3 length: 15 amino acids. The germline V gene encodes CDR1 SGHVS and CDR2 FNYEAQ. CDR3 sequence (DNA): TGTGCCAGCAGCTTAAGGGCAGGGTCGAACACTGAAGCTTTCTCT. It yields the protein CASSLRAGSNTEAFS.

V is TRBV24-1 and J is TRBJ1-4, with 7 bases matching TRBD1. From germline, CDR1 is KGHDR and CDR2 SFDVKD. Unmatched junction bases numbered 4, after V lost 3 bases and J lost 13 bases. This CDR3 has 12 residues. The chain's CDR3 is CATSDHRGRLFF. The CDR3 region has the DNA TGTGCCACCAGTGATCACAGGGGTAGACTGTTTTTT.

The chain has TRBV29-1 and TRBJ2-3, with 7 bases that match TRBD2. The CDR3 loop spans 13 amino acids. The V and J ends lost 4 bases and 5 bases, in that order; junction bases with no gene match: 6. CDR1 is SQVTM, CDR2 ANQGSEA, per germline. CDR3 loop: CSVGRERGDTQYF. CDR3 nucleotides: TGCAGCGTTGGGCGGGAGAGGGGAGATACGCAGTATTTT.

This chain connects TRBV6-1 to TRBJ1-1, with a possible D match to TRBD1 (5 bases). Deletions cut 8 bases from V and 10 bases from J, with 32 bases between. CDR3 length equals 17 residues. CDR1 and CDR2 (germline): MNHNS, SASEGT. CDR3 loop: CASLAVRTKGARSAAFF. Written as DNA, the CDR3 is TGTGCCAGCCTGGCAGTCCGGACAAAGGGAGCTCGATCGGCAGCTTTCTTT.

This clone was detected only a few times. The chain has TRBV6-4 and TRBJ2-3, with a tentative D call TRBD2 (5 bases). The CDR3 runs to 14 residues. V shed 5 bases and J shed 0 bases, with 9 bases lying between them. Germline loops: CDR1 MRHNA, CDR2 SNTAGT. CDR3 coding DNA: TGTGCCAGCAGTTTCGAGGGAAGCACAGATACGCAGTATTTT. Its translation: CASSFEGSTDTQYF.

This clone was seen a few times. V is TRBV6-1 and J is TRBJ1-2, with D tentatively TRBD1 (5 bases). Deletions cut 7 bases from V and 3 bases from J, with 24 bases between. This CDR3 is built from 17 residues. Germline V CDR1 and CDR2: MNHNS, SASEGT. The DNA for the CDR3 is TGTGCCAGCACCCAAATATTGGGGGTTCGATATTACTATGGCTACACCTTC. Encoded protein: CASTQILGVRYYYGYTF.

This clone was found many times. The chain combines TRBV6-1 with TRBJ2-2, with a possible D match to TRBD1 (6 bases). The ends were cut back, 10 bases at V and 1 base at J, with 13 bases in the middle. CDR1 and CDR2 (germline): MNHNS, SASEGT. This CDR3 is 14 amino acids long. CDR3 sequence: CATRRGQNTGELFF. CDR3 nucleotide sequence: TGTGCCACCCGCCGGGGACAGAACACCGGGGAGCTGTTTTTT.

This clone appeared many times. This sequence joins TRBV18 and TRBJ1-4; D unresolved. The CDR3 is 15 amino acids. The V and J ends lost 6 bases and 4 bases respectively, with 15 bases between them. Per the germline V gene, CDR1 is KGHSH and CDR2 is LQKENI. CDR3 DNA sequence: TGTGCCAGCTCCCGGGCGGCCGTTGGTAATGAAAAACTGTTTTTT. Translated: CASSRAAVGNEKLFF.

This clone is medium-sized by share. The chain carries TRBV20-1 and TRBJ2-2; weak D call: TRBD2 (5 bases). The germline gives CDR1 DFQATT, CDR2 SNEGSKA (reference sequence). This CDR3 contains 14 residues. CDR3 amino acids: CRAGSTAGTGELFF. In DNA, the CDR3 is TGCAGGGCAGGTAGCACCGCGGGCACCGGGGAGCTGTTTTTT.

In its sample, this clone ranks as medium-sized. The chain links TRBV6-1 to TRBJ1-1; 7 bases agree with TRBD1. The CDR3 spans 15 residues. Germline trimming cut 8 bases from V and 6 bases from J; bases unmatched to any gene: 15. Germline CDR1 is MNHNS and CDR2 is SASEGT. The CDR3 loop reads CASRAAGTVGAEAFF. The CDR3 nucleotides read TGTGCCAGCCGCGCCGCCGGGACAGTTGGTGCTGAAGCTTTCTTT.

The chain is built from TRBV6-6 and TRBJ1-2; D remains unclear. The ends were cut back, 0 bases at V and 2 bases at J, with 10 bases in the middle. CDR1 and CDR2 (germline): MNHNY, SVGAGI (reference sequence). The length of the CDR3 is 15 residues. For the CDR3, the DNA is TGTGCCAGCAGTTACTCAGGGAGGACCAACTATGGCTACACCTTC. Amino acids: CASSYSGRTNYGYTF.

The table lists this clone with many counts. This may stem from a read error, because a much larger clone lies one nucleotide away. V usage is TRBV5-1 and J usage is TRBJ1-3; D unclear. Trimming pared 6 bases from V and 7 bases from J, leaving 17 bases between. The CDR3 has 14 residues. Per the germline V gene, CDR1 is SGHRS and CDR2 is YFSETQ. The CDR3 DNA sequence: TGCGCCAGCAAGGAGGCCTCGGGCGGGAACACCATATATTTT. It specifies CASKEASGGNTIYF. Complete variable domain (other parts from reference TRBV5-1 and TRBJ1-3): KAGVTQTPRYLIKTRGQQVTLSCSPISGHRSVSWYQQTPGQGLQFLFEYFSETQRNKGNFPGRFSGRQFSNSRSEMNVSTLELGDSALYLCASKEASGGNTIYFGEGSWLTVV.